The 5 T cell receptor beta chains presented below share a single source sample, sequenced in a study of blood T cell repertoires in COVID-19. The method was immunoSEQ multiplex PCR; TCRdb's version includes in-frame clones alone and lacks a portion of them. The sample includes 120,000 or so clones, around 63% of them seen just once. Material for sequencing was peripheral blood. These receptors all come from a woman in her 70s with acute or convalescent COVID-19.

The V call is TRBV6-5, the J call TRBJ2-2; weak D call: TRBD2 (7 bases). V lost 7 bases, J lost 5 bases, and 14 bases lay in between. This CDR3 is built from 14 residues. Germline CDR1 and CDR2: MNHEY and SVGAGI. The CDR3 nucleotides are TGTGCCAGCACAAGGGAGGGGGATACCGGGGAGCTGTTTTTT. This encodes CASTREGDTGELFF.

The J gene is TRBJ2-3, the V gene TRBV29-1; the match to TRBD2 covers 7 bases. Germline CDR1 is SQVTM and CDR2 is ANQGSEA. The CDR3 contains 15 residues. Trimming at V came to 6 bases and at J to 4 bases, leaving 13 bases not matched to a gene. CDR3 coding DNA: TGCAGCGTAAAAACGGGGGGAACTCCGGCAGATACGCAGTATTTT. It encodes CSVKTGGTPADTQYF.

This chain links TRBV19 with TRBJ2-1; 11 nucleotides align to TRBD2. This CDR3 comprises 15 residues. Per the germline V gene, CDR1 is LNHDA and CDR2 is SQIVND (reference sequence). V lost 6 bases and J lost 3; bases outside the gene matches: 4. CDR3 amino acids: CASRSTSGVYNEQFF. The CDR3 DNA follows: TGTGCCAGTAGGTCGACTAGCGGGGTCTACAATGAGCAGTTCTTC.

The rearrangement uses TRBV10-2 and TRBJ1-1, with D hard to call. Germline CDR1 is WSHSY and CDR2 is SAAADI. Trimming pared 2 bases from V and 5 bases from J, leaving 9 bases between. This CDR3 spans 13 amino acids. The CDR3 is CASSEGRDTEAFF. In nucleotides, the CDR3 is TGCGCCAGCAGTGAGGGTCGGGATACTGAAGCTTTCTTT.

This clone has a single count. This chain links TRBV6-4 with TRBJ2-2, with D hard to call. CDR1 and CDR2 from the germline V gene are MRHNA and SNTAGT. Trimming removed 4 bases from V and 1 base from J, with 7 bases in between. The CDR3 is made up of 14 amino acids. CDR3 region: CASSAERNTGELFF. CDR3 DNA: TGTGCCAGCAGTGCAGAACGGAACACCGGGGAGCTGTTTTTT.